These 27 T cell receptor beta chains were all obtained from the same sample, sequenced in a study of blood T cells in healthy people across ages. Primed by a sample-barcoded 5' primer and a J-beta primer mix, a second PCR proceeded for roughly 7 to 11 cycles. TCRdb analysed the 5' RACE reads with MiXCR anew, one entry per CDR3 protein. The sample consists of about 1.4 million distinct CDR3 sequences, almost 60% of them appearing once. The sample consisted of blood. Receptor source: a man between 18 and 29 years old in good health.

This rearrangement joins TRBV28 to TRBJ1-2; 9 bases line up with TRBD1. V was clipped by 6 bases and J by 8 bases; unmatched bases: 13. CDR1 is MDHEN, CDR2 SYDVKM, per germline. The CDR3 has 15 residues. For the CDR3, the DNA is TGTGCCAGCAGCTCACCGGGACAGGGCCGAGGGGGCTACACCTTC. Translated, it gives CASSSPGQGRGGYTF.

The chain links TRBV11-2 to TRBJ2-3; TRBD2 might be the D (5 bases). Trimming removed 2 bases at V and 4 bases at J, with 13 bases between. The CDR3 sequence is 15 residues long. In germline, CDR1 is SGHAT, CDR2 FQNNGV. The CDR3: CASSLYSGYPDTQYF. The DNA for the CDR3 is TGTGCCAGCAGCTTATATTCGGGGTACCCAGATACGCAGTATTTT.

This clonotype was seen a few times. The CDR3 bases are TGTGCCATCAGTACCCCGGGACTAGCGGGGCCGGGCGAGCAGTACTTC. Amino acid sequence: CAISTPGLAGPGEQYF. J is TRBJ2-5 and V is TRBV10-3, with 13 bases fitting TRBD2. The J call may be incorrect, as the DNA end agrees better with TRBJ2-7. CDR1 is ENHRY and CDR2 is SYGVKD in the germline V gene. The CDR3 has 16 amino acids.

J is TRBJ2-6 and V is TRBV2; D ambiguous. The V end lost 4 bases, the J end lost 2 bases, and 6 bases lay between the germline ends. CDR1 and CDR2 (germline): SNHLY, FYNNEI. The CDR3 covers 14 residues. The CDR3, as DNA: TGTGCCAGCAGTGCGGTAACTGGGGCCAACGTCCTGACTTTC. Amino acid sequence: CASSAVTGANVLTF.

The gene calls are TRBV4-1 and TRBJ2-5; D might be TRBD1 (6 bases). This CDR3 has 15 residues. Germline CDR1 reads MGHRA; CDR2 reads YSYEKL. Between the trimmed V and J ends, which lost 1 base and 2 bases, there was a span of 11 bases. CDR3 sequence: CASSQGQAIQETQYF. CDR3 DNA sequence: TGCGCCAGCAGCCAAGGACAGGCTATACAAGAGACCCAGTACTTC.

The CDR3 reads CASSLALLAGEQFF. The CDR3 DNA reads as TGTGCCAGCAGCTTAGCGCTATTAGCAGGGGAGCAGTTCTTC. The V gene is TRBV7-9, the J gene TRBJ2-1; perhaps TRBD1 as D (5 bases). Germline loops: CDR1 SEHNR, CDR2 FQNEAQ (reference sequence). With 0 bases removed from V and 10 bases from J, the gap between germline ends came to 13 bases. This CDR3 is built from 14 residues.

The chain links TRBV12-3 or TRBV12-4 to TRBJ2-1, with D hard to call. The CDR3 consists of 13 residues. With 3 bases removed from V and 8 bases from J, the gap between germline ends came to 11 bases. The chain's CDR3 is CASSFLANDEQFF. The CDR3 DNA reads TGTGCCAGCAGTTTTTTGGCTAACGATGAGCAGTTCTTC.

The chain uses TRBV7-8 and TRBJ1-4, with unresolved D. The CDR3 is made up of 15 amino acids. The germline gives CDR1 SGHVS, CDR2 FQNEAQ. Trimming took off 4 bases at V and 0 bases at J, with 9 bases between the two ends. The CDR3 sequence is CASSWTTSTNEKLFF. The CDR3 nucleotides read TGTGCCAGCAGCTGGACGACGTCAACTAATGAAAAACTGTTTTTT.

With regard to this clonotype: At one end, the junction sequence differs from germline, possibly due to a read error. The chain has TRBV6-1 and TRBJ1-5; D remains ambiguous. Germline CDR1 MNHNS, CDR2 SASEGT. The CDR3 is 13 residues long. CDR3 coding DNA: TGTGACAGCAGTTCCAATAGCAATCAGCCCCAGCATTTT. Its translation is CDSSSNSNQPQHF.

The chain recombines TRBV29-1 with TRBJ2-4, with 7 bases aligning to TRBD2. The last part of the DNA fits TRBJ2-7 better; the J call may be wrong. Germline values: CDR1 SQVTM, CDR2 ANQGSEA. The CDR3 contains 14 residues. The CDR3 region has the DNA TGCAGCCCCGGCACTAGGCGGGAGACGAACGAGCAGTACTTC. Amino acids: CSPGTRRETNEQYF.

This clonotype was observed once. This chain joins TRBV4-1 and TRBJ2-5; D could derive from TRBD1 or TRBD2 (5 bases each). This CDR3 region has 19 residues. Trimming cost V 0 bases and J 4 bases, with 24 bases left between them. In germline, CDR1 is MGHRA, CDR2 YSYEKL. The CDR3 sequence: CASSQEGVGVRGLAETQYF. CDR3 coding DNA: TGCGCCAGCAGCCAAGAGGGGGTTGGGGTACGGGGTCTGGCAGAGACCCAGTACTTC.

This clonotype turned up a few times. This chain joins TRBV7-9 and TRBJ2-2; 8 nucleotides align to TRBD2. The germline V gene has CDR1 SEHNR and CDR2 FQNEAQ (reference sequence). Unmatched junction bases numbered 6, after V lost 8 bases and J lost 1 base. The CDR3 has 15 residues. CDR3 sequence: CASPSGGKNTGELFF. The CDR3 coding sequence is TGTGCCAGCCCCTCGGGGGGGAAGAACACCGGGGAGCTGTTTTTT.

The chain has TRBV20-1 and TRBJ2-5; no reliable D call. V lost 1 base to trimming and J lost 5 bases, with 5 bases between them. The germline gives CDR1 DFQATT, CDR2 SNEGSKA (reference sequence). The CDR3 sequence is 11 residues long. CDR3 amino acids: CSARGSETQYF. The CDR3 DNA is TGCAGTGCTAGAGGTAGTGAGACCCAGTACTTC.

A single count supports this clonotype. This sequence joins TRBV6-1 and TRBJ1-6; 12 nucleotides line up with TRBD1. From germline, CDR1 is MNHNS and CDR2 SASEGT. The CDR3 is made up of 17 amino acids. The V and J ends lost 5 bases and 8 bases, in that order; junction bases with no gene match: 10. DNA of the CDR3: TGTGCCAGCAGTCCCGGGACAGGGGGCGGATTCTATTCACCCCTCCACTTT. The encoded protein is CASSPGTGGGFYSPLHF.

This clonotype was counted a few times. V is TRBV20-1 and J is TRBJ2-1; unclear D gene. CDR1 DFQATT and CDR2 SNEGSKA come from the germline V gene (reference sequence). Deletions cut 5 bases from V and 4 bases from J, with 9 bases between. The CDR3 is made up of 12 amino acids. The chain's CDR3 is CSAPGPYNEQFF. The CDR3 DNA reads as TGCAGTGCTCCCGGTCCGTACAATGAGCAGTTCTTC.

The CDR3 reads CASSQGGAKDTQYF. The CDR3 DNA is TGTGCCAGCAGTCAAGGGGGGGCGAAAGATACGCAGTATTTT. This chain connects TRBV12-3 or TRBV12-4 to TRBJ2-3; possibly TRBD2 for D (7 bases). This CDR3 is 14 amino acids long. V dropped 5 bases and J dropped 5 bases, with 14 bases sitting between them.

The chain uses TRBV6-1 and TRBJ2-7, with D perhaps TRBD1 (5 bases). Germline V lookup: CDR1 MNHNS, CDR2 SASEGT. With 6 bases removed from V and 0 bases from J, the gap between germline ends came to 18 bases. The length of the CDR3 is 16 residues. This CDR3 is CASRLGRELHSYEQYF. CDR3 DNA: TGTGCCAGCAGACTGGGCAGGGAACTACACTCCTACGAGCAGTACTTC.

This clonotype was seen only a few times. The chain joins TRBV29-1 to TRBJ1-2, with no clear D. Per the germline V gene, CDR1 is SQVTM and CDR2 is ANQGSEA. The CDR3 consists of 12 residues. Trimming took 3 bases from V and 4 from J, leaving 9 bases between them. The CDR3 is CSVDGSIYGYTF. The CDR3 DNA sequence: TGCAGCGTTGACGGAAGTATCTATGGCTACACCTTC.

The chain employs TRBV27 and TRBJ2-3, with D perhaps given as TRBD1 or TRBD2 (6 bases each). The CDR3 has 14 residues. Trimming shortened V by 3 bases and J by 4 bases, and 11 bases separated the two germline ends. Germline CDR1 is MNHEY and CDR2 is SMNVEV (reference sequence). CDR3 sequence reads: CASSFEGGSDTQYF. The CDR3 DNA is TGTGCCAGCAGTTTTGAGGGGGGTTCAGATACGCAGTATTTT.

CDR3 amino acids: CSASESTDTQYF. For the CDR3, the DNA is TGCAGTGCTAGTGAAAGTACAGATACGCAGTATTTT. The chain uses TRBV20-1 and TRBJ2-3; D remains ambiguous. The germline V gene has CDR1 DFQATT and CDR2 SNEGSKA (reference sequence). The CDR3 length is 12 residues. Between the trimmed V and J ends, which lost 3 bases and 3 bases, there was a span of 7 bases.

As for this clonotype: An end of the junction does not agree with germline; a read error may underlie this. For the CDR3, the DNA is TGTGCCGGCAGCCTCCTACACAATGAGCAGTTCTTC. Its translation is CAGSLLHNEQFF. The chain employs TRBV7-2 and TRBJ2-1; D is undetermined. Germline V gene sequence: CDR1 SGHTA, CDR2 FQGNSA. The CDR3 totals 12 residues.

The rearrangement links TRBV9 to TRBJ2-7; TRBD1 matches 7 bases. The J call could be wrong; TRBJ2-5 is a better fit for the DNA end. The CDR3 runs 15 residues. Germline CDR1 reads SGDLS; CDR2 reads YYNGEE. This CDR3 is CASSSMGQIKETQYF. The CDR3 region has the DNA TGTGCCAGCAGCTCGATGGGACAGATAAAAGAGACCCAGTACTTC.

Only a few counts were recorded for this clonotype. The chain combines TRBV29-1 with TRBJ2-5; D possibly corresponds to TRBD2 (6 bases). This CDR3 has 14 residues. CDR1 and CDR2 from the germline V gene are SQVTM and ANQGSEA. V was shortened by 0 bases and J by 4 bases, with 12 bases between the two germline ends. In nucleotides, the CDR3 is TGCAGCGTTGAAGAGCCTGGGCGGGGAGAGACCCAGTACTTC. This encodes CSVEEPGRGETQYF.

The V gene is TRBV24-1, the J gene TRBJ2-3, with D unresolved. The CDR3 loop spans 14 amino acids. Between the trimmed V and J ends, which lost 8 bases and 4 bases, there was a span of 15 bases. Germline lookup yields CDR1 KGHDR and CDR2 SFDVKD. The CDR3 nucleotides read TGTGCCACCATAACCGGCTCCCCCCCAGATACGCAGTATTTT. It translates to CATITGSPPDTQYF.

This clonotype came up once. The CDR3 bases are TGTGCCAGCAGCGGGGGGCTCCGCGCCAAAAACATTCAGTACTTC. Amino acids: CASSGGLRAKNIQYF. V usage is TRBV11-2 and J usage is TRBJ2-4; D may match TRBD1 or TRBD2 (6 bases each). From germline, CDR1 is SGHAT and CDR2 FQNNGV. Trimming removed 5 bases at V and 1 base at J, with 12 bases between. This CDR3 region has 15 residues.

The chain has TRBV12-3 or TRBV12-4 and TRBJ2-7, with a tentative D call TRBD1 (6 bases). V was shortened by 6 bases and J by 1 base, with 13 bases between the two germline ends. The CDR3 is 14 residues long. The CDR3 nucleotides are TGTGCCAGCAGCATTCCCAGGGGTTCCTACGAGCAGTACTTC. It yields the protein CASSIPRGSYEQYF.

The rearrangement joins TRBV29-1 to TRBJ2-5, with D uncertain. The ends were cut back, 4 bases at V and 5 bases at J, with 11 bases in the middle. This CDR3 contains 12 residues. Germline CDR1 reads SQVTM; CDR2 reads ANQGSEA. CDR3 in amino acids: CSVGLGTETQYF. The DNA of the CDR3 is TGCAGCGTTGGTCTGGGCACGGAGACCCAGTACTTC.